This TCR beta chain was sequenced for a study of beta chain features in type 1 diabetes. For this clone: Its target is unknown.

Expressed TCRB transcripts were sequenced because the isolated RNA had all been reverse transcribed beforehand. The data were produced by immunoSEQ multiplex PCR, yet TCRdb's version contains in-frame clones alone and is incomplete. The table records 120,000 to 150,000 clones, less than 15% of them present only once. Deletions cut 0 bases from V and 1 base from J, with 4 bases between. CDR3 length: 13 residues. CDR1 is SGHNT and CDR2 is YYREEE in the germline V gene (reference sequence). By way of CD45RO/CCR7/CD25/CD127/CD95/CD27, the CD4+ regulatory, stem cell-like memory, central memory and naive cells were sorted. Findings and limits, study-wide: Moderate but significant shortening of TCRB CDR3s was recorded in all four CD4+ subsets from Type 1 diabetes patients. Comparison showed that naive, central memory and Treg TCRB repertoires appeared more similar among patients than among healthy donors.

Sequenced material: central memory CD4+ T cells from blood. The origin of this receptor is a man younger than 35 with type 1 diabetes. The chain has TRBV5-4 and TRBJ2-5; D not resolved. In nucleotides, the CDR3 is TGTGCCAGCAGCTTGGACTTCCAAGAGACCCAGTACTTC. Translation gives CASSLDFQETQYF.